The TCR beta chain under discussion was sequenced for a study of cytomegalovirus exposure and HLA in healthy donors. Overall study context: There were 100 million to 130 million unique TCR beta sequences, drawn from 180 million or so T cells, in an earlier analysis. Study findings and constraints: The authors later found most CMV-associated TCR beta chains appeared HLA-restricted. Associated with HLA alleles at 0.05 false discovery rate in a later analysis were around 15,000 TCR beta sequences.

A few counts support this clone. Its antigen is currently unknown. Other nucleotide sequences from this sample produce the same CDR3. The CDR3 covers 13 residues. Trimming shortened V by 1 base and J by 4 bases, and 7 bases separated the two germline ends. Germline V gene sequence: CDR1 SEHNR, CDR2 FQNEAQ (reference sequence). Use of 60 Vbeta and 13 Jbeta primers characterized the PCR. This table comes from immunoSEQ multiplex PCR, and its TCRdb copy is limited to in-frame clones, with some not included. This sample carries about 190,000 clones, roughly four fifths of them seen once, and the ten largest clones take approximately 0.8%.

This TCR derives from a woman in her late teens or twenties in good health and CMV-seronegative. The chain has TRBV7-9 and TRBJ1-1; no clear D. The sample was PBMCs. The CDR3 nucleotides are TGTGCCAGCAGCTTAGGGGGAGGCACTGAAGCTTTCTTT. Translation: CASSLGGGTEAFF.